This TCR beta chain derives from a study of Ad26.COV2.S vaccination and SARS-CoV-2 variants. Assay: immunoSEQ multiplex PCR; the TCRdb copy retains only in-frame clones and omits some. The sample shows about 350,000 clones, around 90% of them seen only once. The germline CDR1 and CDR2 sequences are SGHRS and YFSETQ. This CDR3 contains 13 residues. Trimming pared 1 base from V and 6 bases from J, leaving 8 bases between. Treatment specified: about 20 received Ad26.COV2.S at low or high dose, single or two shots; 5 received placebo; per-sample allocation not given. Day 63 after the first injection of vaccine or placebo was the sampling time. In the vaccine, an Ad26 vector expressed the SARS-CoV-2 spike of the Wuhan strain. A single count supports this clone.

The clonotype comes from a person aged 18 to 65 who received the Ad26.COV2.S COVID-19 vaccine or a placebo. Sequenced material: peripheral blood, taken in a trial of Ad26.COV2.S vaccine versus placebo. V is TRBV5-1 and J is TRBJ2-1; the D gene is possibly TRBD1 (6 bases). CDR3 amino acids: CASSLLRGNEQFF. DNA for the CDR3: TGCGCCAGCAGCTTGCTCAGGGGCAATGAGCAGTTCTTC.